Listed below are T cell receptor beta chains from one sample, sequenced in a study of T cells in Graves' hyperthyroidism and ophthalmopathy. TCRdb re-derived calls from the multiplex PCR reads in MiXCR, one entry per CDR3 protein. The sample contains hundreds of thousands of distinct CDR3 sequences, about 15% of which appear only once. Source material: blood. Receptors originate from a woman between 40 and 55 years old with Graves' ophthalmopathy. Both conserved end residues are part of each CDR3. The D gene is left open where the match is weak. The listing skips clone size in some rows; elsewhere it reads once, few, many or a size class.

D,J,size,V,CDR3,DNA
-,TRBJ1-1,-,TRBV6-2/TRBV6-3,CASSRSGGYTEAFF,TGTGCCAGCAGCCGATCCGGGGGGTACACTGAAGCTTTCTTT
TRBD1,TRBJ2-7,many,TRBV28,CASRNDRGSSYEQYF,TGTGCCAGCAGGAATGACAGGGGTAGTTCCTACGAGCAGTACTTC
-,TRBJ2-7,many,TRBV6-2/TRBV6-3,CASSPLWVARSYEQYF,TGTGCCAGCAGCCCCCTCTGGGTAGCGAGATCCTACGAGCAGTACTTC
-,TRBJ2-5,many,TRBV6-5,CASSRDYLRGETQYF,TGTGCCAGCAGTCGGGATTACCTGAGGGGAGAGACCCAGTACTTC
TRBD1,TRBJ1-2,once,TRBV6-2/TRBV6-3,CASGPSGTGFYGYTF,TGTGCCAGCGGCCCATCCGGGACAGGGTTCTATGGCTACACCTTC
TRBD1,TRBJ2-7,many,TRBV7-2,CASSLAGHRGNEQYF,TGTGCCAGCAGCTTAGCGGGCCACAGGGGCAACGAGCAGTACTTC
TRBD1,TRBJ1-1,few,TRBV7-9,CASSARDRVNTEAFF,TGTGCCAGCAGCGCCAGGGACAGGGTGAACACTGAAGCTTTCTTT
-,TRBJ2-7,many,TRBV11-2,CASSLLRDAYEQYF,TGTGCCAGCAGCTTACTGCGGGACGCCTACGAGCAGTACTTC
-,TRBJ2-5,many,TRBV28,CASNWGSETQYF,TGTGCCAGCAACTGGGGGTCAGAGACCCAGTACTTC
-,TRBJ2-7,many,TRBV6-2/TRBV6-3,CASTVRDDPYEQYF,TGTGCCAGCACCGTCCGGGACGACCCCTACGAGCAGTACTTC
TRBD1,TRBJ1-5,many,TRBV27,CASSEQGIQPQHF,TGTGCCAGCAGCGAACAGGGGATTCAGCCCCAGCATTTT
-,TRBJ2-5,-,TRBV6-2/TRBV6-3,CASSYDGDTQETQYF,TGTGCCAGCAGTTACGATGGGGACACTCAAGAGACCCAGTACTTC
TRBD1,TRBJ1-5,many,TRBV27,CASRDREYSNQPQHF,TGTGCCAGCAGGGACAGGGAGTATAGCAATCAGCCCCAGCATTTT
-,TRBJ2-6,many,TRBV6-5,CASSSPGANVLTF,TGTGCCAGCAGTTCTCCTGGGGCCAACGTCCTGACTTTC
TRBD1,TRBJ1-1,-,TRBV30,CAWSPTGTVNTEAFF,TGTGCCTGGAGTCCAACCGGGACAGTGAACACTGAAGCTTTCTTT
-,TRBJ2-5,few,TRBV12-3/TRBV12-4,CASSSRLGTQYF,TGTGCCAGCAGTTCCCGCCTGGGGACCCAGTACTTC
-,TRBJ2-2,many,TRBV28,CASLKGEANTGELFF,TGTGCCAGCTTAAAGGGGGAGGCGAACACCGGGGAGCTGTTTTTT
-,TRBJ1-1,many,TRBV6-5,CASSITRNTEAFF,TGTGCCAGCAGTATTACGAGAAACACTGAAGCTTTCTTT
TRBD1,TRBJ1-2,-,TRBV6-5,CASSSGTGGGYGYTF,TGTGCCAGCAGTTCCGGGACAGGGGGCGGCTATGGCTACACCTTC
-,TRBJ1-6,few,TRBV7-2,CASSLMTVENSPLHF,TGTGCCAGCAGCTTGATGACAGTCGAAAATTCACCCCTCCACTTT
-,TRBJ1-1,-,TRBV28,CASSSHGYREGTEAFF,TGTGCCAGCAGTTCTCATGGGTACAGGGAAGGCACCGAAGCTTTCTTT
-,TRBJ1-5,few,TRBV30,CAWSGGMGQPQHF,TGTGCCTGGAGTGGAGGGATGGGTCAGCCCCAGCATTTT
TRBD2,TRBJ2-5,many,TRBV4-1,CASSQPSGISETQYF,TGCGCCAGCAGCCAACCTAGCGGGATTTCAGAGACCCAGTACTTC
TRBD1,TRBJ2-5,-,TRBV10-3,CAISEIQGETQYF,TGTGCCATCAGTGAGATACAGGGGGAGACCCAGTACTTC
TRBD1,TRBJ1-3,few,TRBV10-3,CAIRRTGGDGNTIYF,TGTGCCATCCGCCGGACAGGGGGAGATGGAAACACCATATATTTT
TRBD1,TRBJ2-7,-,TRBV20-1,CSARGSTGGYEQYF,TGCAGTGCTAGAGGTTCGACAGGGGGCTACGAGCAGTACTTC
-,TRBJ1-1,many,TRBV10-3,CAISAGGTTEAFF,TGTGCCATCAGTGCGGGGGGGACCACTGAAGCTTTCTTT
TRBD1,TRBJ2-6,many,TRBV10-2,CASSVGQGAPGANVLTF,TGCGCCAGCAGTGTGGGACAGGGGGCTCCTGGGGCCAACGTCCTGACTTTC
-,TRBJ1-5,many,TRBV20-1,CSARQGDNQPQHF,TGCAGTGCTAGACAGGGAGATAATCAGCCCCAGCATTTT
TRBD1,TRBJ2-7,-,TRBV4-2,CASSQPGQRNTYEQYF,TGTGCCAGCAGCCAACCGGGACAGCGAAATACCTACGAGCAGTACTTC
TRBD2,TRBJ2-7,many,TRBV12-3/TRBV12-4,CASSVGLASYEQYF,TGTGCCAGCAGTGTCGGACTAGCGTCCTACGAGCAGTACTTC
-,TRBJ2-7,many,TRBV12-3/TRBV12-4,CASSPTGFYEQYF,TGTGCCAGCAGTCCAACAGGTTTCTACGAGCAGTACTTC
TRBD2,TRBJ2-7,many,TRBV5-1,CASSFEGGQHEQYF,TGCGCCAGCAGCTTTGAGGGAGGGCAGCACGAGCAGTACTTC
-,TRBJ2-5,many,TRBV7-2,CASSFATETQYF,TGTGCCAGCAGCTTCGCCACGGAGACCCAGTACTTC
-,TRBJ2-2,-,TRBV7-3,CASSLNPPGNTGELFF,TGTGCCAGCAGCCTAAACCCACCAGGAAACACCGGGGAGCTGTTTTTT
-,TRBJ1-5,many,TRBV7-2,CASSLNPEQPQHF,TGTGCCAGCAGCTTAAATCCGGAGCAGCCCCAGCATTTT
TRBD1,TRBJ1-2,-,TRBV7-3,CASSIGTGNNYGYTF,TGTGCCAGCAGCATCGGGACAGGGAATAACTATGGCTACACCTTC
-,TRBJ1-1,-,TRBV7-9,CASKRGAEAFF,TGTGCCAGCAAGCGGGGGGCTGAAGCTTTCTTT
-,TRBJ2-2,many,TRBV19,CASTLYGSTGELFF,TGTGCCAGTACCCTATACGGCAGCACCGGGGAGCTGTTTTTT
TRBD1,TRBJ1-6,-,TRBV20-1,CSAGTGVSAPLHF,TGCAGTGCCGGGACAGGGGTTTCGGCACCCCTCCACTTT
-,TRBJ1-2,few,TRBV9,CASSAPLGAGTNYGYTF,TGTGCCAGCAGCGCACCACTAGGAGCAGGGACTAACTATGGCTACACCTTC
-,TRBJ1-3,-,TRBV7-3,CASSLMLRFGNTIYF,TGTGCCAGCAGCTTAATGTTGAGGTTCGGAAACACCATATATTTT
-,TRBJ2-7,many,TRBV28,CASSLAYYEQYF,TGTGCCAGCAGTTTGGCCTACTACGAGCAGTACTTC
TRBD1,TRBJ2-7,many,TRBV6-1,CASSQGQGRNHEQYF,TGTGCCAGCAGCCAAGGACAGGGAAGAAATCACGAGCAGTACTTC
-,TRBJ2-5,many,TRBV28,CASSPPGAGQETQYF,TGTGCCAGCAGCCCACCGGGGGCCGGCCAAGAGACCCAGTACTTC
TRBD1,TRBJ2-7,many,TRBV7-9,CASSSPDRAAYEQYF,TGTGCCAGCAGCTCCCCCGACAGGGCCGCCTACGAGCAGTACTTC
-,TRBJ2-1,few,TRBV6-5,CASSYSDSYNEQFF,TGTGCCAGCAGTTACTCAGACTCCTACAATGAGCAGTTCTTC
-,TRBJ2-2,many,TRBV14,CASSQDRWVGELFF,TGTGCCAGCAGCCAAGATCGATGGGTCGGGGAGCTGTTTTTT
TRBD1,TRBJ2-7,many,TRBV28,CASSGDRGRYEQYF,TGTGCCAGCAGCGGTGACAGGGGGCGTTACGAGCAGTACTTC
-,TRBJ1-5,many,TRBV28,CASSHPGSGNQPQHF,TGTGCCAGCAGTCACCCGGGGTCCGGCAATCAGCCCCAGCATTTT
-,TRBJ1-1,many,TRBV30,CAWSVAGNTEAFF,TGTGCCTGGAGTGTAGCGGGGAACACTGAAGCTTTCTTT
TRBD2,TRBJ2-7,many,TRBV4-3,CASSQVGVVAGANEQYF,TGCGCCAGCAGCCAAGTAGGGGTCGTAGCGGGAGCCAACGAGCAGTACTTC
TRBD2,TRBJ2-7,many,TRBV6-6,CASRRAETSGIYEQYF,TGTGCCAGCAGGAGGGCGGAGACTAGCGGAATATACGAGCAGTACTTC
-,TRBJ1-1,many,TRBV19,CAIRHTTGTEAFF,TGTGCCATAAGACACACCACGGGCACTGAAGCTTTCTTT
TRBD2,TRBJ2-7,many,TRBV6-5,CASSWGTGGLDEQYF,TGTGCCAGCAGTTGGGGTACGGGAGGTCTGGACGAGCAGTACTTC
TRBD2,TRBJ2-2,-,TRBV28,CASSPRGRVNTGELFF,TGTGCCAGCAGTCCCCGCGGGAGGGTGAACACCGGGGAGCTGTTTTTT
-,TRBJ2-7,-,TRBV19,CASPSTGRVQEQYF,TGTGCCAGCCCTTCCACAGGGCGGGTTCAAGAGCAGTACTTC
-,TRBJ1-2,few,TRBV5-1,CASSPGQTSVWRGYTF,TGCGCCAGCAGCCCAGGACAGACTAGCGTCTGGAGGGGCTACACCTTC
-,TRBJ2-7,-,TRBV12-5,CASGFLGLSYEQYF,TGTGCTAGTGGTTTTCTGGGACTCTCCTACGAGCAGTACTTC
-,TRBJ2-5,many,TRBV24-1,CATQGFTGETQYF,TGTGCCACGCAGGGGTTTACTGGAGAGACCCAGTACTTC